This record concerns one T cell receptor (beta chain) sequence. What it binds is not known. This record belongs to a study of post-analysis software for immune sequencing data. Included in the TCR beta cDNA libraries were unique molecular identifiers. TCRdb ran MiXCR on the PCR reads and lists one entry per CDR3 protein. The sample holds some 500,000 distinct CDR3 sequences, less than 45% seen once. In germline, CDR1 is SEHNR, CDR2 FQNEAQ (reference sequence). CDR3 size: 18 residues. Trimming at V came to 5 bases and at J to 2 bases, leaving 11 bases not matched to a gene. Study conclusions and caveats: F measure grouped same-batch samples tightly together. Patients carried 5 or 6 TRBV segments more frequently than controls did, and TRBV5-6, TRBV5-1 and TRBV20-1 were among them.

This TCR came from a girl between 5 and 17 years old with multiple sclerosis. The genes are TRBV7-9 and TRBJ2-1; the match to TRBD2 covers 11 bases. Source material: blood. CDR3 sequence (DNA): TGTGCCAGCAGCCCCTTGGGACTAGCGGAAAACCCCTACAATGAGCAGTTCTTC. The encoded protein is CASSPLGLAENPYNEQFF.